This passage covers 26 T cell receptor beta chains from one sample sequenced in a study of siplizumab effects on memory and regulatory T cells (dated 2019 in TCRdb). The method was the immunoSEQ multiplex PCR assay. This immuneACCESS table, as held by TCRdb, lists in-frame sequences with V and J called but not all clones. Of the missing ones, under half trace to an unresolved V gene in checked studies; the others have no known cause. In this sample the table shows over 65,000 clones, 93% of which occur a single time. The top ten hold about 4.5% of the sample. Sequences were obtained from CD8+ T cells sorted from blood. Receptors were obtained from a human donor in good health.

This rearrangement joins TRBV11-2 to TRBJ2-7; 9 positions agree with TRBD1. The germline V gene has CDR1 SGHAT and CDR2 FQNNGV. V gave up 3 bases and J gave up 7 bases; unmatched junction bases: 10. CDR3 length: 15 residues. The CDR3 region is CASSLGEQGAREQYF. The CDR3 DNA follows: TGTGCCAGCAGCTTGGGGGAACAGGGGGCGCGAGAGCAGTACTTC.

This rearrangement joins TRBV19 to TRBJ2-7; D is perhaps TRBD1 (6 bases). Germline lookup yields CDR1 LNHDA and CDR2 SQIVND (reference sequence). Trimming cost V 7 bases and J 2 bases, with 9 bases left between them. The CDR3 is 12 amino acids. The CDR3 spells CASTGQTYEQYF. For the CDR3, the DNA is TGTGCCAGTACTGGACAGACCTACGAGCAGTACTTC.

This chain joins TRBV6-5 and TRBJ1-2; 9 bases are shared with TRBD1. V lost 0 bases, J lost 5 bases, and 7 bases stayed unmatched. The length of the CDR3 is 16 residues. Germline CDR1 is MNHEY and CDR2 is SVGAGI. CDR3 sequence reads: CASSYSTGGWEYGYTF. CDR3 DNA: TGTGCCAGCAGTTACTCGACAGGGGGGTGGGAATATGGCTACACCTTC.

This clone was observed a single time. The DNA for the CDR3 is TGTGCGGGGAGGGACTCCTATAATTCACCCCTCCACTTT. The encoded protein is CAGRDSYNSPLHF. V and J are TRBV6-4 and TRBJ1-6; D is ambiguous. The CDR3 covers 13 residues. Germline V gives CDR1 MRHNA, CDR2 SNTAGT.

The chain uses TRBV27 and TRBJ2-7; 10 bases are shared with TRBD2. The CDR3 sequence is 15 residues long. Looked up from germline, CDR1 is MNHEY and CDR2 is SMNVEV (reference sequence). V shed 3 bases and J 5 bases; nucleotides not matched to a gene: 7. CDR3 coding DNA: TGTGCCAGCAGTTTCGTCCTAGCGGGGGCCGACGAGCAGTACTTC. Its protein is CASSFVLAGADEQYF.

This clone is a singleton in its sample. The gene calls are TRBV5-1 and TRBJ2-1; D might be TRBD2 (7 bases). The germline CDR1 and CDR2 sequences are SGHRS and YFSETQ. The CDR3 sequence is 16 residues long. V was trimmed by 3 bases and J by 7 bases, leaving 20 bases between them. In DNA form, the CDR3 reads TGCGCCAGCAGCTCCCTTGGCGGGGGCCACCTTAATGAGCAGTTCTTC. This gives the protein CASSSLGGGHLNEQFF.

V and J are TRBV13 and TRBJ2-3; 13 nucleotides line up with TRBD2. Germline trimming cut 4 bases from V and 8 bases from J; bases unmatched to any gene: 9. The V gene's germline CDR1 is PRHDT and CDR2 FYEKMQ (reference sequence). The CDR3 has 16 amino acids. This CDR3 reads CASSSILAGGLGTQYF. The CDR3 DNA sequence: TGTGCCAGCAGCTCGATACTAGCGGGGGGGTTAGGTACGCAGTATTTT.

J is TRBJ2-2 and V is TRBV27; TRBD1 matches at 8 bases. There are 16 residues in the CDR3. The V gene end was trimmed by 6 bases and the J gene end by 6 bases; junction bases not matched to a gene: 12. Germline V gives CDR1 MNHEY, CDR2 SMNVEV (reference sequence). The CDR3 nucleotides are TGTGCCAGCAGCTTTATTACCGGGACAGGACCCGGGGAGCTGTTTTTT. This translates into CASSFITGTGPGELFF.

This chain uses TRBV15 with TRBJ2-1; 9 positions agree with TRBD1. The germline V gene encodes CDR1 LNHNV and CDR2 YYDKDF (reference sequence). The CDR3 sequence is 12 residues long. V trimming: 6 bases; J trimming: 8 bases; junction bases outside the gene matches: 2. The CDR3: CATRGQGDEQFF. In nucleotides, the CDR3 is TGTGCCACCAGGGGACAGGGCGATGAGCAGTTCTTC.

The V call is TRBV19, the J call TRBJ1-5; 7 bases align to TRBD1. J gave up 6 bases and V 7 bases, and 9 bases lay outside the gene matches. The CDR3 sequence is 14 residues long. Germline loops: CDR1 LNHDA, CDR2 SQIVND (reference sequence). CDR3 loop: CASTFGGGFQPQHF. The CDR3 DNA is TGTGCCAGTACCTTCGGAGGGGGCTTTCAGCCCCAGCATTTT.

The rearrangement uses TRBV9 and TRBJ1-1; the D gene is possibly TRBD1 (5 bases). Germline loops: CDR1 SGDLS, CDR2 YYNGEE. This CDR3 spans 14 amino acids. Trimming pared 3 bases from V and 0 bases from J, leaving 9 bases between. DNA for the CDR3: TGTGCCAGCAGCGCATCAGGGATGAACACTGAAGCTTTCTTT. It specifies CASSASGMNTEAFF.

This chain connects TRBV5-6 to TRBJ1-2, with no clear D. The CDR3 runs 13 residues. Germline CDR1 and CDR2: SGHDT and YYEEEE. With 0 bases removed from V and 8 bases from J, the gap between germline ends came to 11 bases. The CDR3 spells CASSLGQEEGYTF. In nucleotides, the CDR3 is TGTGCCAGCAGCTTGGGTCAGGAGGAGGGCTACACCTTC.

This clone turned up a few times. The rearrangement joins TRBV11-3 to TRBJ1-2; D is undetermined. V shed 5 bases and J shed 4 bases, with 2 bases lying between them. Germline CDR1 reads SGHNT; CDR2 reads YENEEA. The CDR3 runs 10 residues. CDR3 in amino acids: CASSRYGYTF. The CDR3 DNA is TGTGCCAGCAGCCGCTATGGCTACACCTTC. Using reference TRBV11-3 and TRBJ1-2 for the parts outside the CDR3, the full variable domain is EAGVVQSPRYKIIEKKQPVAFWCNPISGHNTLYWYLQNLGQGPELLIRYENEEAVDDSQLPKDRFSAERLKGVDSTLKIQPAELGDSAVYLCASSRYGYTFGSGTRLTVV.

This clone was seen only once. The V call is TRBV4-1, the J call TRBJ2-7; unclear D gene. The length of the CDR3 is 16 residues. V was pared by 0 bases and J by 3 bases, with 15 bases between. The germline V gene has CDR1 MGHRA and CDR2 YSYEKL. CDR3 amino acids: CASSQDPPVPGYEQYF. CDR3 bases: TGCGCCAGCAGCCAAGATCCCCCCGTCCCAGGCTACGAGCAGTACTTC.

The chain has TRBV13 and TRBJ2-1, with D maybe TRBD2 (5 bases). The length of the CDR3 is 13 residues. Germline V gene lookup returns CDR1 PRHDT and CDR2 FYEKMQ (reference sequence). V was clipped by 5 bases and J by 8 bases, with 13 bases between them. The CDR3 region has the DNA TGTGCCAGCAGCCCACAAGAGGGCTATGAGCAGTTCTTC. Translation gives CASSPQEGYEQFF.

This clone was seen once. The chain carries TRBV4-1 and TRBJ1-1; the D is unclear. The CDR3 runs to 14 residues. Germline lookup yields CDR1 MGHRA and CDR2 YSYEKL. V lost 3 bases to trimming and J lost 4 bases, with 12 bases between them. CDR3 sequence (DNA): TGCGCCAGCAGCCAGACCCCGGAGGGCACTGAAGCTTTCTTT. It codes for CASSQTPEGTEAFF.

This rearrangement joins TRBV5-1 to TRBJ2-3; 10 bases line up with TRBD2. V gave up 5 bases and J gave up 1 base; unmatched junction bases: 4. From germline, CDR1 is SGHRS and CDR2 YFSETQ. The CDR3 has 15 residues. Here the CDR3 reads CASSPGLAGTDTQYF. CDR3 in DNA: TGCGCCAGCAGTCCAGGACTAGCGGGCACAGATACGCAGTATTTT.

The chain has TRBV28 and TRBJ1-2; D might be TRBD1 (6 bases). The CDR3 has 13 residues. Trimming pared 5 bases from V and 4 bases from J, leaving 11 bases between. CDR1 and CDR2 (germline): MDHEN, SYDVKM. The chain's CDR3 is CASSQDSVYGYTF. The CDR3 DNA reads as TGTGCCAGCAGTCAGGACAGTGTCTATGGCTACACCTTC.

A few counts support this clone. The chain is built from TRBV27 and TRBJ2-7; 8 nucleotides match TRBD1. This CDR3 has 12 residues. V was pared by 5 bases and J by 3 bases, with 0 bases of the junction left unmatched. Germline-derived CDR1 and CDR2 are MNHEY and SMNVEV (reference sequence). The CDR3 DNA reads as TGTGCCAGCAGTACAGGGGGCTACGAGCAGTACTTC. It encodes CASSTGGYEQYF.

This clone was observed a single time. The chain employs TRBV5-4 and TRBJ2-5, with D tentatively TRBD1 or TRBD2 (5 bases each). The germline V and J ends were trimmed by 10 bases and 5 bases, with 18 bases remaining between them. Per the germline V gene, CDR1 is SGHNT and CDR2 is YYREEE (reference sequence). The CDR3 has 13 residues. CDR3 bases: TGTGCCTCCCCCGGGGCAGCTGGGGAGACCCAGTACTTC. It translates to CASPGAAGETQYF.

V is TRBV5-6 and J is TRBJ2-3, with D hard to call. Germline V lookup: CDR1 SGHDT, CDR2 YYEEEE. The CDR3 consists of 12 residues. Deletions cut 1 base from V and 4 bases from J, with 4 bases between. The DNA of the CDR3 is TGTGCCAGCAGCTTGTGGTCAGATACGCAGTATTTT. Its translation is CASSLWSDTQYF.

V usage is TRBV5-4 and J usage is TRBJ1-2, with D unresolved. The CDR3 consists of 15 residues. Germline V gene lookup returns CDR1 SGHNT and CDR2 YYREEE (reference sequence). Between the trimmed V and J ends, which lost 2 bases and 4 bases, there was a span of 15 bases. CDR3 sequence reads: CASSFEQTQIYGYTF. CDR3 sequence (DNA): TGTGCCAGCAGCTTTGAGCAGACACAGATCTATGGCTACACCTTC.

This chain links TRBV7-6 with TRBJ2-3; TRBD2 might be the D (7 bases). V dropped 1 base and J dropped 2 bases, with 10 bases sitting between them. Per germline, CDR1 SGHVS and CDR2 FNYEAQ. There are 15 residues in the CDR3. The CDR3 nucleotides are TGTGCCAGCAGCTTAGGGGGGGGGCACACAGATACGCAGTATTTT. Its translation: CASSLGGGHTDTQYF.

The rearrangement links TRBV28 to TRBJ2-5; the match to TRBD1 covers 8 bases. The closer fit of TRBJ2-7 to the DNA end suggests the J call may be wrong. The CDR3 totals 14 residues. Germline lookup yields CDR1 MDHEN and CDR2 SYDVKM. The CDR3 bases are TGTGCCAGCAGCTTCAGGGGGCCCGCCTACGAGCAGTACTTC. Its protein product is CASSFRGPAYEQYF.

The rearrangement joins TRBV6-5 to TRBJ1-5, with D uncertain. The V gene's germline CDR1 is MNHEY and CDR2 SVGAGI. The CDR3 runs to 14 residues. V lost 2 bases and J lost 4, with 9 bases in between. In DNA, the CDR3 is TGTGCCAGCAGTTACAATCGACAAAATCAGCCCCAGCATTTT. Its protein product is CASSYNRQNQPQHF.

This chain's CDR3 is CSDIQGTDEQFF. The DNA of the CDR3 is TGCAGCGACATACAGGGAACGGATGAGCAGTTCTTC. This chain links TRBV29-1 with TRBJ2-1; D possibly corresponds to TRBD1 (6 bases). V was clipped by 7 bases and J by 8 bases, with 15 bases between them. This CDR3 spans 12 amino acids. Per the germline V gene, CDR1 is SQVTM and CDR2 is ANQGSEA.